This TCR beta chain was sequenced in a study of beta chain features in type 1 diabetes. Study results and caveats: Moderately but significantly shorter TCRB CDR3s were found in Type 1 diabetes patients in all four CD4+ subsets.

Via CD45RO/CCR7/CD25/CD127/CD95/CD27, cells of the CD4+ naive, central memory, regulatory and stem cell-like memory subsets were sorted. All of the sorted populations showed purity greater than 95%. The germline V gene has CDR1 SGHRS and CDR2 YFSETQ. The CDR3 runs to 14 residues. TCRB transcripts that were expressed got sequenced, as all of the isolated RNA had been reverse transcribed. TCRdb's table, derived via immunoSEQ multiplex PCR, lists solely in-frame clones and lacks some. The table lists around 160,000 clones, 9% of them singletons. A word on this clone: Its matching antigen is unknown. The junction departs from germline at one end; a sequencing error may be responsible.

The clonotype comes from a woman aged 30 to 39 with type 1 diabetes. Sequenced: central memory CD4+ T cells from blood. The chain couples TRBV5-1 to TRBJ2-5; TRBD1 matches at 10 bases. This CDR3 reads CASSPNGGDRGSDF. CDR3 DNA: TGCGCCAGCAGCCCCAACGGGGGGGACAGGGGTTCGGACTTC. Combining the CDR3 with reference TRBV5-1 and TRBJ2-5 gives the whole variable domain KAGVTQTPRYLIKTRGQQVTLSCSPISGHRSVSWYQQTPGQGLQFLFEYFSETQRNKGNFPGRFSGRQFSNSRSEMNVSTLELGDSALYLCASSPNGGDRGSDFGPGTRLLVL.